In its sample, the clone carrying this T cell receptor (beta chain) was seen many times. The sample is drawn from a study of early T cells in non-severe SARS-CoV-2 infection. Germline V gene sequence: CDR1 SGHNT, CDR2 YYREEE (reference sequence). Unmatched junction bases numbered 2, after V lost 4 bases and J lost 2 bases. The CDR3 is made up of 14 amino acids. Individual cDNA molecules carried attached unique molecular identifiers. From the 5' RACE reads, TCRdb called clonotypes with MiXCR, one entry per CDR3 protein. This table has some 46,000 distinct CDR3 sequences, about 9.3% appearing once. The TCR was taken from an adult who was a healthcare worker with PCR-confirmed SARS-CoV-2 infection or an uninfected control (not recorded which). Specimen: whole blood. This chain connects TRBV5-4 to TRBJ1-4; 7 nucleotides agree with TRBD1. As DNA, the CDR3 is TGTGCCAGCAGCGGCAGGGGGACTAATGAAAAACTGTTTTTT. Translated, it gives CASSGRGTNEKLFF.